This is a list of T cell receptor beta chains from one sample in a study of OX40 agonist ivuxolimab in advanced cancers. Assay used: immunoSEQ multiplex PCR; TCRdb lists only in-frame clones, some missing. Of 35,000 to 45,000 clones in the sample, around 87% were seen once. The sequencing used CD4+ or CD8+ T cells sorted from blood, collected in a trial of the OX40 agonist ivuxolimab. These receptors all stem from an adult with an advanced solid tumor such as melanoma, head and neck, liver or kidney cancer. Each CDR3 is given with its conserved first and last residue. Fields, in order: D gene, V gene, J gene, clone size, CDR3 protein, CDR3 DNA. A D gene is named only where the DNA matches it firmly. Clone size is given for some rows only: seen once, a few or many times, or a class if the clone is expanded.

NA	TRBV21-1	TRBJ1-4	NA	CASSRGRGPRTNEKLFF	TGTGCCAGCAGCCGAGGGAGGGGGCCGCGGACTAATGAAAAACTGTTTTTT
NA	TRBV7-2	TRBJ2-7	NA	CASSLLPRGSSEQYF	TGTGCCAGCAGCTTACTTCCTAGGGGGTCTTCCGAGCAGTACTTC
TRBD2	TRBV4-1	TRBJ2-7	NA	CASSHSTSGGLSSYEQYF	TGCGCCAGCAGCCACTCAACTAGCGGGGGCCTCAGCTCCTACGAGCAGTACTTC
NA	TRBV6-5	TRBJ2-2	NA	CASRPLAGELFF	TGTGCCAGCAGACCCTTGGCCGGGGAGCTGTTTTTT
NA	TRBV18	TRBJ1-1	NA	CASSPSLFDTEAFF	TGTGCCAGCTCACCTTCGCTCTTCGACACTGAAGCTTTCTTT
TRBD2	TRBV9	TRBJ2-7	NA	CASGDPGLAGGEQYF	TGTGCCAGCGGGGACCCGGGACTAGCGGGAGGCGAGCAGTACTTC
NA	TRBV7-9	TRBJ2-5	once	CASSRRSHQETQYF	TGTGCCAGCAGTCGCAGGAGTCACCAAGAGACCCAGTACTTC
NA	TRBV6-1	TRBJ1-4	once	CASRPGRLANEKLFF	TGTGCCAGCAGACCGGGGCGGTTGGCTAATGAAAAACTGTTTTTT
TRBD1	TRBV6-6	TRBJ2-2	NA	CASTGTENTGELFF	TGTGCCAGCACCGGGACAGAGAACACCGGGGAGCTGTTTTTT
TRBD1	TRBV18	TRBJ2-1	NA	CASSPFGTGEFNEQFF	TGTGCCAGCTCACCATTTGGGACAGGGGAGTTCAATGAGCAGTTCTTC
NA	TRBV7-2	TRBJ2-7	NA	CASSRAGSLLATYEQYF	TGTGCCAGCAGTCGGGCAGGGAGCCTTTTGGCAACCTACGAGCAGTACTTC
NA	TRBV30	TRBJ1-4	NA	CALAPATNEKLFF	TGTGCCTTAGCACCGGCAACTAATGAAAAACTGTTTTTT
TRBD2	TRBV6-6	TRBJ2-7	NA	CASNQREKSYEQYF	TGTGCCAGCAACCAGCGGGAGAAGTCCTACGAGCAGTACTTC
NA	TRBV5-6	TRBJ2-5	NA	CASPRPLGETQYF	TGTGCCTCCCCGAGACCGCTTGGGGAGACCCAGTACTTC
NA	TRBV5-1	TRBJ1-1	NA	CASSIGDYTTEAFF	TGCGCCAGCAGTATAGGGGACTATACCACTGAAGCTTTCTTT
NA	TRBV28	TRBJ1-2	NA	CASSLGRANYGYTF	TGTGCCAGCAGTTTAGGGCGGGCTAACTATGGCTACACCTTC
NA	TRBV7-8	TRBJ1-1	NA	CASSLGWQNTEAFF	TGTGCCAGCAGCTTAGGCTGGCAGAACACTGAAGCTTTCTTT
TRBD1	TRBV2	TRBJ1-1	NA	CASRRQGNTEAFF	TGTGCCAGCAGGAGACAGGGGAACACTGAAGCTTTCTTT
NA	TRBV10-3	TRBJ1-3	NA	CAISEGHRNTIYF	TGTGCCATCAGTGAGGGCCACCGAAACACCATATATTTT
NA	TRBV2	TRBJ1-6	NA	CASSGGGTPLHF	TGTGCCAGCAGTGGAGGGGGTACACCCCTCCACTTT
NA	TRBV5-1	TRBJ2-1	NA	CASNDVKGNEQFF	TGCGCCAGCAACGACGTAAAGGGCAATGAGCAGTTCTTC
NA	TRBV7-9	TRBJ2-2	NA	CASSPGAVGELFF	TGTGCCAGCAGCCCAGGGGCGGTCGGGGAGCTGTTTTTT
NA	TRBV9	TRBJ1-1	NA	CASSPRREAEAFF	TGTGCCAGCAGCCCGAGGAGGGAAGCTGAAGCTTTCTTT
TRBD2	TRBV9	TRBJ2-1	NA	CASSTRSGRGDEQFF	TGTGCCAGCAGCACCCGCAGCGGGAGAGGCGATGAGCAGTTCTTC
NA	TRBV2	TRBJ1-2	NA	CATAVSGVSYGYTF	TGTGCCACAGCAGTATCAGGGGTTAGCTATGGCTACACCTTC
NA	TRBV7-9	TRBJ2-1	NA	CASSSVPNEQFF	TGTGCCAGCAGTTCTGTTCCCAATGAGCAGTTCTTC
NA	TRBV5-1	TRBJ2-3	NA	CASSFGTGADTQYF	TGCGCCAGCAGCTTCGGGACCGGGGCAGATACGCAGTATTTT
TRBD1	TRBV28	TRBJ1-6	NA	CASAGGSPLHF	TGTGCCAGCGCAGGGGGGTCACCCCTCCACTTT
NA	TRBV5-5	TRBJ1-4	NA	CASSFRQDNEKLFF	TGTGCCAGCAGCTTCCGGCAGGATAATGAAAAACTGTTTTTT
NA	TRBV2	TRBJ2-7	NA	CASGQSYEQYF	TGTGCCAGCGGCCAGTCCTACGAGCAGTACTTC
NA	TRBV19	TRBJ2-1	NA	CASSISRRVYNEQFF	TGTGCCAGTAGTATTTCGAGACGGGTCTACAATGAGCAGTTCTTC
TRBD2	TRBV5-1	TRBJ2-3	NA	CASSVAGGTDTQYF	TGCGCCAGCAGCGTCGCGGGGGGGACAGATACGCAGTATTTT
NA	TRBV11-2	TRBJ2-7	NA	CASSPATTGEQYF	TGTGCCAGCAGCCCCGCCACTACGGGGGAGCAGTACTTC
NA	TRBV7-2	TRBJ1-2	NA	CASSLWVGYGYTF	TGTGCCAGCAGCTTATGGGTAGGCTATGGCTACACCTTC
NA	TRBV13	TRBJ2-5	NA	CASSSTVRRETQYF	TGTGCCAGCAGTTCCACGGTCCGGAGGGAGACCCAGTACTTC
NA	TRBV6-4	TRBJ2-7	NA	CASREAGRNEQYF	TGTGCCAGCAGGGAAGCAGGGAGGAACGAGCAGTACTTC
NA	TRBV2	TRBJ1-3	NA	CASSERAAAGNTIYF	TGTGCCAGCAGTGAACGGGCGGCAGCCGGAAACACCATATATTTT
NA	TRBV2	TRBJ2-3	NA	CASRTSDTQYF	TGTGCCAGCAGGACCTCAGATACGCAGTATTTT
NA	TRBV19	TRBJ1-5	once	CASSGTAGDQPQHF	TGTGCCAGTAGCGGGACGGCAGGGGATCAGCCCCAGCATTTT
NA	TRBV19	TRBJ2-7	NA	CASSIRPLSAWDTNYEQYF	TGTGCCAGTAGTATCCGCCCTCTGAGTGCTTGGGACACCAACTACGAGCAGTACTTC
NA	TRBV6-6	TRBJ1-2	NA	CASSPDGGRNYGYTF	TGTGCCAGCAGTCCTGACGGCGGCCGTAACTATGGCTACACCTTC
TRBD1	TRBV10-3	TRBJ1-1	NA	CAISVTGGVTEAFF	TGTGCCATCAGTGTTACAGGGGGCGTTACTGAAGCTTTCTTT
NA	TRBV30	TRBJ2-3	NA	CAWSVGGSGETQYF	TGTGCCTGGAGTGTAGGAGGGTCCGGGGAAACGCAGTATTTT
NA	TRBV21-1	TRBJ1-2	NA	CASSRDGRNYGYTF	TGTGCCAGCAGTAGGGACGGGAGAAACTATGGCTACACCTTC
TRBD1	TRBV6-1	TRBJ1-5	NA	CASSEAGTGLVNQPQHF	TGTGCCAGCAGTGAAGCAGGGACAGGGCTCGTCAATCAGCCCCAGCATTTT